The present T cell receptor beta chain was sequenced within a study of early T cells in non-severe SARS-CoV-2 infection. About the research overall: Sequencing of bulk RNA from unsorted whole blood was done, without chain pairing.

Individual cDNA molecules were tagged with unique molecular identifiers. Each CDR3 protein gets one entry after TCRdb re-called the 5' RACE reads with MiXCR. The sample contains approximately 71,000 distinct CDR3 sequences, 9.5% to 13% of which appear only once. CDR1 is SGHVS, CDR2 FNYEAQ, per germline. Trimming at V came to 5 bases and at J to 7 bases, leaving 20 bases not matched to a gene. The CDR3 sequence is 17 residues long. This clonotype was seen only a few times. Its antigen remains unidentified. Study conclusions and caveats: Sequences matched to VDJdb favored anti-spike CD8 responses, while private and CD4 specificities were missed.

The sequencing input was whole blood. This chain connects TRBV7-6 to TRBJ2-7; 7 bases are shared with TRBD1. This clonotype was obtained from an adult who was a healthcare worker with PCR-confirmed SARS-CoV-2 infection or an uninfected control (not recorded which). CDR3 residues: CASSPLGQLGSVLEQYF. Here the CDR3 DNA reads TGTGCCAGCAGCCCCCTGGGACAGCTTGGGAGTGTGTTAGAGCAGTACTTC.